The next 5 T cell receptor beta chains were all read from a single sample in a study of T cell responses to AZD1222 COVID-19 vaccine. Libraries were prepared by immunoSEQ multiplex PCR; TCRdb keeps only in-frame clonotypes and omits some of them. The top ten clones hold around 5% of a sample with fewer than 150,000 clones, over 75% of them seen once. This specimen was peripheral blood, taken 28 days after the second AZD1222 dose. Every receptor here comes from an adult who received the AZD1222 COVID-19 vaccine.

This sequence joins TRBV19 and TRBJ2-3, with D tentatively TRBD1 (6 bases). The germline gives CDR1 LNHDA, CDR2 SQIVND (reference sequence). The CDR3 is 17 residues long. V lost 3 bases and J 0 bases, leaving 16 bases between the germline ends. The chain's CDR3 is CASSMTPVQGSTDTQYF. CDR3 bases: TGTGCCAGTAGTATGACCCCAGTACAGGGTAGCACAGATACGCAGTATTTT.

The chain recombines TRBV11-2 with TRBJ1-2; TRBD1 agrees at 8 bases. Germline V gives CDR1 SGHAT, CDR2 FQNNGV. This CDR3 has 15 amino acids. Losses at the gene ends were 3 bases for V and 2 bases for J; bases not matched to a gene: 5. CDR3 loop: CASSFDRGQNYGYTF. The CDR3 nucleotides read TGTGCCAGCAGCTTTGACAGGGGTCAGAACTATGGCTACACCTTC.

This sequence joins TRBV20-1 and TRBJ1-1; D not certain. Germline V gene sequence: CDR1 DFQATT, CDR2 SNEGSKA (reference sequence). The V end was cut by 8 bases, the J end by 2 bases, with 12 bases between. This CDR3 is 12 amino acids long. CDR3 bases: TGCAGTACTCGTGGTTCTAACACTGAAGCTTTCTTT. Residues: CSTRGSNTEAFF.

This chain links TRBV4-1 with TRBJ2-3; D remains unclear. Germline values: CDR1 MGHRA, CDR2 YSYEKL. The CDR3 is 15 residues long. The V end was cut by 1 base, the J end by 1 base, with 9 bases between. The CDR3 region has the DNA TGCGCCAGCAGCCAAGCCGCCCTGCGCACAGATACGCAGTATTTT. It is translated as CASSQAALRTDTQYF.

This clone was observed a single time. V usage is TRBV3-1 (or the pseudogene TRBV3-2) and J usage is TRBJ1-2; no firm D call. Trimming cost V 1 base and J 8 bases, with 8 bases left between them. The CDR3 contains 12 residues. CDR1 and CDR2 from the germline V gene are LGHDT and YNNKEL (reference sequence). The CDR3 region is CASSQAAVGYTF. In DNA, the CDR3 is TGTGCCAGCAGCCAAGCAGCGGTAGGCTACACCTTC.